The 11 T cell receptor beta chains reported below all come from one sample, sequenced in a study of T cells in Graves' hyperthyroidism and ophthalmopathy. Regions amplified from RNA transcripts were the TCR beta CDR3 regions. The primer set for the first-round RT-PCR of the TCR CDR3 was HTBI. MiXCR, applied by TCRdb to the multiplex PCR reads, yields one record per CDR3 protein. The repertoire holds 300,000 to 350,000 distinct CDR3 sequences, with roughly 15% as singletons. Sequenced input: blood. These receptors originate from a man aged 30 to 39 with Graves' hyperthyroidism.

Notes on this clonotype: This CDR3 is missing its conserved last phenylalanine or tryptophan, likely due to a read error. This sequence joins TRBV7-2 and TRBJ2-4; D not certain. Per the germline V gene, CDR1 is SGHTA and CDR2 is FQGNSA. The ends were cut back, 4 bases at V and 6 bases at J, with 10 bases in the middle. The CDR3 runs to 13 residues. The DNA for the CDR3 is TGTGCCAGCAGCTGGAACCTACGAAACATTCAGTACCTC. This codes for CASSWNLRNIQYL.

This clonotype was detected only once. A junction boundary mismatches the germline segment, possibly from a read error. The chain recombines TRBV4-1 with TRBJ2-3; 10 bases align to TRBD2. The CDR3 has 16 amino acids. Germline V lookup: CDR1 MGHRA, CDR2 YSYEKL. The CDR3 DNA sequence: TGCGCCAGCAGCCAAGGTAGCGGGAGGACCACAGATACACAGTATTTT. Translated, it gives CASSQGSGRTTDTQYF.

This clonotype has at least ten counts. J is TRBJ1-1 and V is TRBV6-2 or TRBV6-3, with 7 bases lining up with TRBD1. The CDR3 spans 15 residues. V was clipped by 4 bases and J by 4 bases; unmatched bases: 9. CDR1 and CDR2 (germline): MNHEY, SVGEGT. The CDR3 nucleotides read TGTGCCAGCAGTTTCGCGACAGGGTTTGGCACTGAAGCTTTCTTT. Amino acids: CASSFATGFGTEAFF.

This clonotype has a count of ten or more. The CDR3 protein is CASSLFQSGADTQYF. DNA of the CDR3: TGTGCCAGCAGCTTATTTCAGTCGGGTGCAGATACGCAGTATTTT. J is TRBJ2-3 and V is TRBV7-2; D is unclear. The CDR3 length is 15 residues. V lost 2 bases to trimming and J lost 4 bases, with 13 bases between them. Germline V lookup: CDR1 SGHTA, CDR2 FQGNSA.

The gene calls are TRBV28 and TRBJ2-1, with 9 nucleotides matching TRBD2. Germline V gene data show CDR1 as MDHEN and CDR2 as SYDVKM. The CDR3 runs 16 residues. Losses at the gene ends were 6 bases for V and 7 bases for J; bases not matched to a gene: 13. In nucleotides, the CDR3 is TGTGCCAGCAGCACCTGGGCTAGCGGGGCCACGAATGAGCAGTTCTTC. This encodes CASSTWASGATNEQFF.

This clonotype has ten or more counts. The V and J genes are TRBV7-3 and TRBJ2-1; weak D call: TRBD2 (5 bases). Trimming pared 4 bases from V and 3 bases from J, leaving 10 bases between. CDR3 length: 14 residues. The germline gives CDR1 SGHTA, CDR2 FQGTGA. CDR3 residues: CASSSDGIYNEQFF. The CDR3 DNA is TGTGCCAGCAGCTCGGACGGGATCTACAATGAGCAGTTCTTC.

The chain has TRBV4-1 and TRBJ1-1; 7 positions agree with TRBD1. This CDR3 region has 14 residues. The germline gives CDR1 MGHRA, CDR2 YSYEKL. V shed 3 bases and J 2 bases; nucleotides not matched to a gene: 3. CDR3 coding DNA: TGCGCCAGCAGCCAGGGACAGTTTAACACTGAAGCTTTCTTT. Its translation is CASSQGQFNTEAFF.

This clonotype turned up a few times. This chain uses TRBV6-2 or TRBV6-3 with TRBJ2-7, with D uncertain. The CDR3 covers 14 residues. Germline V gives CDR1 MNHEY, CDR2 SVGEGT. The germline V and J ends were trimmed by 7 bases and 2 bases, with 15 bases remaining between them. The CDR3 bases are TGTGCCAGCACTCCTGTCGACACTACCTACGAGCAGTACTTC. This codes for CASTPVDTTYEQYF.

J is TRBJ2-3 and V is TRBV20-1; D gene ambiguous. CDR1 DFQATT and CDR2 SNEGSKA come from the germline V gene (reference sequence). Trimming stripped 0 bases from V and 2 bases from J, with 6 bases between. CDR3 length: 13 residues. This chain's CDR3 is CSARDEFTDTQYF. The CDR3 DNA reads as TGCAGTGCTAGAGACGAGTTCACAGATACGCAGTATTTT.

In its sample, this clonotype was seen many times. This sequence joins TRBV27 and TRBJ2-5, with D possibly TRBD1 on 7 matching bases. Germline V gene data show CDR1 as MNHEY and CDR2 as SMNVEV (reference sequence). V was trimmed by 6 bases and J by 5 bases, leaving 16 bases between them. This CDR3 is 14 amino acids long. CDR3 sequence (DNA): TGTGCCAGCAGCTTCGCCAGGGGGGTCGAGACCCAGTACTTC. Translating gives CASSFARGVETQYF.

The sample holds many counts of this clonotype. The CDR3 DNA reads as TGTGCCATCAGTGAGTCACCGAGGGAGACCCAGTACTTC. Translating it yields CAISESPRETQYF. V usage is TRBV10-3 and J usage is TRBJ2-5, with D unresolved. The CDR3 contains 13 residues. Per the germline V gene, CDR1 is ENHRY and CDR2 is SYGVKD. The germline V and J ends were trimmed by 0 bases and 5 bases, with 7 bases remaining between them.